This T cell receptor beta chain was recorded in a study of beta chain features in type 1 diabetes. General study points: Shortening of TCRB CDR3s, moderate but significant, appeared in all four CD4+ subsets of Type 1 diabetes patients.

The study reverse transcribed the entire isolated RNA, so it sequenced expressed TCRB transcripts. TCRdb's copy holds only in-frame clones and misses some; the assay was immunoSEQ multiplex PCR. The table includes 350,000 to 400,000 clones, more than 13% detected once. V lost 11 bases and J 7 bases, leaving 15 bases between the germline ends. Germline assignment: CDR1 ENHRY and CDR2 SYGVKD. CDR3 length equals 12 residues. Every donor provided one heparinised blood draw, which averaged approximately 100 mL. Concerning this clone itself: Its antigen remains unidentified.

Source material: naive CD4+ T cells from blood. The sequence was obtained from a woman aged 18-29 years in good health. The chain couples TRBV10-3 to TRBJ1-5; TRBD1 is a possible D gene (5 bases). The CDR3 loop reads CASAAEGQPQHF. In DNA, the CDR3 is TGTGCCTCGGCGGCGGAGGGGCAGCCCCAGCATTTT.